This is a list of T cell receptor beta chains from one sample in a study of blood T cell repertoires in COVID-19. The protocol was immunoSEQ multiplex PCR, while the TCRdb copy is restricted to in-frame clones and leaves out a portion. The table shows approximately 130,000 clones, with about 77% occurring only once. The sequenced sample was peripheral blood. The source is a human donor in a cohort sampled during active COVID-19. Both conserved end residues are part of each CDR3. The D gene is left open where the match is weak. A clone size is listed for some rows: how often the clone was seen (once, few, many), or a class if it is expanded.

DNA: TGTGCCAGCAGCTTAGATGGAGCGGGGGGGTCCCGCCATGAGCAGTTCTTC
CDR3: CASSLDGAGGSRHEQFF
D: TRBD2
size: .
V: TRBV7-2
J: TRBJ2-1

DNA: TGTGCCAGCAGCCAAGAGGGGGGGGGCAACCAAGAGACCCAGTACTTC
CDR3: CASSQEGGGNQETQYF
D: .
size: .
V: TRBV4-2
J: TRBJ2-5

DNA: TGTGCCAGCAGTGAACCGGGACTAGCGGGAGTGAGAGAGACCCAGTACTTC
CDR3: CASSEPGLAGVRETQYF
D: TRBD2
size: .
V: TRBV6-1
J: TRBJ2-5

DNA: TGTGCCAGCAGCTTCAGATCGGGAACAGGGGAGGAGACCCAGTACTTC
CDR3: CASSFRSGTGEETQYF
D: TRBD1
size: .
V: TRBV5-4
J: TRBJ2-5

DNA: TGTGCCACCAGTGAACAGACAGGGTCCTACAATGAGCAGTTCTTC
CDR3: CATSEQTGSYNEQFF
D: TRBD1
size: .
V: TRBV24-1
J: TRBJ2-1

DNA: TGTGCCAGCAGGTACCTGACCGGGGAGAGAACAGATACGCAGTATTTT
CDR3: CASRYLTGERTDTQYF
D: .
size: .
V: TRBV7-9
J: TRBJ2-3

DNA: TGTGCCAGCTCACCTAGGGACAGTCCTCAACAGCCCCAGCATTTT
CDR3: CASSPRDSPQQPQHF
D: TRBD1
size: .
V: TRBV18
J: TRBJ1-5

DNA: TGCGCCAGCAGCCCGAATGGGGCGCGGGATACGCAGTATTTT
CDR3: CASSPNGARDTQYF
D: .
size: .
V: TRBV5-1
J: TRBJ2-3

DNA: TGTGCCAGCAGTTCCGGGAATGAAAAACTGTTTTTT
CDR3: CASSSGNEKLFF
D: .
size: .
V: TRBV28
J: TRBJ1-4

DNA: TGTGCCAGCAGCCCCGAGGTGGGTGGCGCCCAGCATTTT
CDR3: CASSPEVGGAQHF
D: .
size: .
V: TRBV7-2
J: TRBJ1-5

DNA: TGTGCCATCAGTGATGGGGTCGGGAATGGCTACACCTTC
CDR3: CAISDGVGNGYTF
D: .
size: .
V: TRBV10-3
J: TRBJ1-2

DNA: TGTGCCAGCAGCCGACTAGCGGGGAACTCCTACAATGAGCAGTTCTTC
CDR3: CASSRLAGNSYNEQFF
D: TRBD2
size: .
V: TRBV5-6
J: TRBJ2-1

DNA: TGTGCCAGCAGACGGGGACAGCCCTACGAGCAGTACTTC
CDR3: CASRRGQPYEQYF
D: TRBD1
size: .
V: TRBV28
J: TRBJ2-7

DNA: TGTGCCAGCAGTGATTGGGAGGTAAACTACGAGCAGTACTTC
CDR3: CASSDWEVNYEQYF
D: .
size: .
V: TRBV6-4
J: TRBJ2-7

DNA: TGTGCCAGTAGTATGGTAGGGGCTGAAGCTTTCTTT
CDR3: CASSMVGAEAFF
D: .
size: .
V: TRBV19
J: TRBJ1-1

DNA: TGTGCCACCAGTGAGGCTAGCGGCCAATACAATGAGCAGTTCTTC
CDR3: CATSEASGQYNEQFF
D: TRBD2
size: once
V: TRBV24-1
J: TRBJ2-1

DNA: TGCGCCAGCAGCTTGGCCACAGAAACCCAGTACTTC
CDR3: CASSLATETQYF
D: .
size: .
V: TRBV5-1
J: TRBJ2-5

DNA: TGTGCCAGCAGCATCCTCCGGGAGGTTGAGCAGTTCTTC
CDR3: CASSILREVEQFF
D: TRBD2
size: .
V: TRBV6-6
J: TRBJ2-1

DNA: TGTGCCAGCGAATTTGACAGGGAGTACACTGAAGCTTTCTTT
CDR3: CASEFDREYTEAFF
D: TRBD1
size: .
V: TRBV2
J: TRBJ1-1

DNA: TGTGCCAGCAGCCTTACCATCCCTTTAGCGGGAGGCCAGAACACCGGGGAGCTGTTTTTT
CDR3: CASSLTIPLAGGQNTGELFF
D: TRBD2
size: few
V: TRBV11-3
J: TRBJ2-2

DNA: TGTGCCAGCAGGGGCGGGACTGATAATAATTCACCCCTCCATTTT
CDR3: CASRGGTDNNSPLHF
D: .
size: .
V: TRBV3-1/TRBV3-2
J: TRBJ1-6

DNA: TGTGCCAGCACTATCTCCTACAATGAGCAGTTCTTC
CDR3: CASTISYNEQFF
D: .
size: .
V: TRBV12-3/TRBV12-4
J: TRBJ2-1

DNA: TGTGCCAGCAGCCAAGCGAGTGAGGCCAAAAACATTCAGTACTTC
CDR3: CASSQASEAKNIQYF
D: .
size: .
V: TRBV4-2
J: TRBJ2-4

DNA: TGTGCCAGCCAGGGTCTTTACAATGAGCAGTTCTTC
CDR3: CASQGLYNEQFF
D: .
size: .
V: TRBV7-9
J: TRBJ2-1

DNA: TGTGCCAGTAGTCAGAATCAGCCCCAGCATTTT
CDR3: CASSQNQPQHF
D: .
size: .
V: TRBV19
J: TRBJ1-5

DNA: TGTGCCAGCAGTTTAAGGACTAGCGGTTACAATGAGCAGTTCTTC
CDR3: CASSLRTSGYNEQFF
D: TRBD2
size: .
V: TRBV28
J: TRBJ2-1

DNA: TGTGCCATCAGTGGTTCTGTGACAGGGGTCACCGGGGAGCTGTTTTTT
CDR3: CAISGSVTGVTGELFF
D: TRBD1
size: .
V: TRBV10-3
J: TRBJ2-2

DNA: TGTGCCAGCAGCCAAGGGGGGGGACCCGGGGAGCTGTTTTTT
CDR3: CASSQGGGPGELFF
D: TRBD2
size: .
V: TRBV3-1/TRBV3-2
J: TRBJ2-2

DNA: TGTGCCAGCACAACCAACGGAGGGGGCGTGAGGGCTTTCTTT
CDR3: CASTTNGGGVRAFF
D: TRBD1
size: .
V: TRBV18
J: TRBJ1-1

DNA: TGTGCCAGCAGAACCTCAGGGGGTAAAGGAGAGACCCAGTACTTC
CDR3: CASRTSGGKGETQYF
D: TRBD1
size: .
V: TRBV6-5
J: TRBJ2-5

DNA: TGTGCCAGCAGTCTAGCGGGAGGTCAAGAGACCCAGTACTTC
CDR3: CASSLAGGQETQYF
D: TRBD2
size: .
V: TRBV6-5
J: TRBJ2-5

DNA: TGCAGCGTCCGAAGGGACAGTACCAACTATGGCTACACCTTC
CDR3: CSVRRDSTNYGYTF
D: TRBD1
size: .
V: TRBV29-1
J: TRBJ1-2

DNA: TGTGCCAGCAGTTTAGGTTCCAGGGGGGTGAGTGGCTACACCTTC
CDR3: CASSLGSRGVSGYTF
D: TRBD1
size: .
V: TRBV28
J: TRBJ1-2

DNA: TGTGCCAGCAGTGACAGGGATTATCAGCCCCAGCATTTT
CDR3: CASSDRDYQPQHF
D: .
size: few
V: TRBV6-1
J: TRBJ1-5

DNA: TGTGCCAGCAGCCCGCAGGGTTATTCTGGAAACACCATATATTTT
CDR3: CASSPQGYSGNTIYF
D: .
size: few
V: TRBV7-8
J: TRBJ1-3

DNA: TGTGCCAGTAGCATCCGAAGACGGGGGGGCCGATCCGATGCCTACAATGAGCAGTTCTTC
CDR3: CASSIRRRGGRSDAYNEQFF
D: TRBD2
size: once
V: TRBV19
J: TRBJ2-1

DNA: TGTGCCAGCAGTTTGGGCGGGAGCTCCTACAATGAGCAGTTCTTC
CDR3: CASSLGGSSYNEQFF
D: TRBD2
size: .
V: TRBV28
J: TRBJ2-1

DNA: TGCGCCAGCAGCTTGAGAGACAGGGGCTATGGCTACACCTTC
CDR3: CASSLRDRGYGYTF
D: TRBD1
size: .
V: TRBV5-1
J: TRBJ1-2

DNA: TGTGCCAGCAGCTTAATCGCCAGGGCTGGAGATACGCAGTATTTT
CDR3: CASSLIARAGDTQYF
D: .
size: .
V: TRBV5-4
J: TRBJ2-3

DNA: TGCGCCAGCAGCCAAGGAACTAGCGGGGAGGCAGATACGCAGTATTTT
CDR3: CASSQGTSGEADTQYF
D: TRBD2
size: .
V: TRBV4-3
J: TRBJ2-3

DNA: TGTGCCAGCAGTTCTCCACTACCCTATAGCGGGAGCGGTTTCAGGGATGAGCAGTTCTTC
CDR3: CASSSPLPYSGSGFRDEQFF
D: TRBD2
size: .
V: TRBV28
J: TRBJ2-1

DNA: TGTGCCAGCAGCTTGGCAGGGCGGAATTCACCCCTCCACTTT
CDR3: CASSLAGRNSPLHF
D: .
size: few
V: TRBV11-2
J: TRBJ1-6

DNA: TGTGCCAGCAGCGATCCGACCGGGACTAGCGGGGGAGCCACCGGGGAGCTGTTTTTT
CDR3: CASSDPTGTSGGATGELFF
D: TRBD2
size: .
V: TRBV11-2
J: TRBJ2-2

DNA: TGTGCCACCAGCAGAGAAGCCGGACGGGGAAGCTCCTACGAGCAGTACTTC
CDR3: CATSREAGRGSSYEQYF
D: .
size: .
V: TRBV15
J: TRBJ2-7

DNA: TGTGCCAGCAGCTCTTCAGGGGGCTACGAGCAGTACTTC
CDR3: CASSSSGGYEQYF
D: TRBD1
size: .
V: TRBV7-2
J: TRBJ2-7

DNA: TGTGCCAGCTCCGGACAGGGGTATGGCTACACCTTC
CDR3: CASSGQGYGYTF
D: TRBD1
size: few
V: TRBV6-5
J: TRBJ1-2

DNA: TGTGCCAGCAGCCAGGGGGCTGAGGGTGGCTACACCTTC
CDR3: CASSQGAEGGYTF
D: .
size: .
V: TRBV3-1/TRBV3-2
J: TRBJ1-2

DNA: TGTGCCTCAAAGGCGATTAGCGGGGGACCTACCTACGAGCAGTACTTC
CDR3: CASKAISGGPTYEQYF
D: TRBD2
size: .
V: TRBV10-3
J: TRBJ2-7

DNA: TGTGCCAGCAGCCTCGTGGGGGGGGCCTACGAGCAGTACTTC
CDR3: CASSLVGGAYEQYF
D: TRBD2
size: once
V: TRBV7-2
J: TRBJ2-7

DNA: TGTGCCAGCAGCAAAACAGGGGGCACTAATGAAAAACTGTTTTTT
CDR3: CASSKTGGTNEKLFF
D: TRBD1
size: .
V: TRBV28
J: TRBJ1-4

DNA: TGTGCCAGCAGTCCTTCGTGGGCCACTAATGAAAAACTGTTTTTT
CDR3: CASSPSWATNEKLFF
D: .
size: .
V: TRBV6-5
J: TRBJ1-4

DNA: TGTGCCAGCAGCTCCCCCGCGGGACAGAATAATTCACCCCTCCACTTT
CDR3: CASSSPAGQNNSPLHF
D: TRBD1
size: .
V: TRBV7-9
J: TRBJ1-6

DNA: TGCGCCAGCAGCCAAGCCCACACCCCTAACTATGGCTACACCTTC
CDR3: CASSQAHTPNYGYTF
D: .
size: .
V: TRBV4-1
J: TRBJ1-2

DNA: TGTGCCAGCAGCGTAGCGGGAAACTCTGGAAACACCATATATTTT
CDR3: CASSVAGNSGNTIYF
D: .
size: .
V: TRBV9
J: TRBJ1-3

DNA: TGTGCCAGCAGCGTAGTTTTTGGACAGGGGATTCGTACGCAGTATTTT
CDR3: CASSVVFGQGIRTQYF
D: TRBD1
size: .
V: TRBV9
J: TRBJ2-3

DNA: TGTGCCATCAGGGGGACAGAGATGAACACTGAAGCTTTCTTT
CDR3: CAIRGTEMNTEAFF
D: TRBD1
size: once
V: TRBV10-3
J: TRBJ1-1

DNA: TGTGCCTGGAATCCAGGATCCCTCTATGGCTACACCTTC
CDR3: CAWNPGSLYGYTF
D: .
size: .
V: TRBV30
J: TRBJ1-2